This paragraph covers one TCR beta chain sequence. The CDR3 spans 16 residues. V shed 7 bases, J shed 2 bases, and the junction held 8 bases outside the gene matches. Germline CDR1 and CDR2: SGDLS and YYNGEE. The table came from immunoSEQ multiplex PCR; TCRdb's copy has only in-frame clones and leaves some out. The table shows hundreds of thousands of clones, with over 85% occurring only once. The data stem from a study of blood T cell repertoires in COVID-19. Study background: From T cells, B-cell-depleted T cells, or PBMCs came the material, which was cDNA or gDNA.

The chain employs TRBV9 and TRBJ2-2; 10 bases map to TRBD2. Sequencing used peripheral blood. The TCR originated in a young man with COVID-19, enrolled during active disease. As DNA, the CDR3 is TGTGCCAGCGCCGTAGGGACTAGCGTAAACACCGGGGAGCTGTTTTTT. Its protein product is CASAVGTSVNTGELFF.